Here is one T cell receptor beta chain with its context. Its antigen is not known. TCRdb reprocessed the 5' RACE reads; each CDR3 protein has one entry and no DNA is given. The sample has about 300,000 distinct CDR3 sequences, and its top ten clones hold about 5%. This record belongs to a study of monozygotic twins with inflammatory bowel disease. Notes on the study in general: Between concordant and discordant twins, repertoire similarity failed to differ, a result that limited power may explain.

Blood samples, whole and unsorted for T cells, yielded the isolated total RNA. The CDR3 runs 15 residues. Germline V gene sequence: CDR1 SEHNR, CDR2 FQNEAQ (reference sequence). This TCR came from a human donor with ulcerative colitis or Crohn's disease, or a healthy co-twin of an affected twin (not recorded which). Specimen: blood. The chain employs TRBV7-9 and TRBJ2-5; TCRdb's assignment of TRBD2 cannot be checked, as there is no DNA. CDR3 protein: CASRSWTSGSETQYF. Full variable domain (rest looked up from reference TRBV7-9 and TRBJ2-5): DTGVSQNPRHKITKRGQNVTFRCDPISEHNRLYWYRQTLGQGPEFLTYFQNEAQLEKSRLLSDRFSAERPKGSFSTLEIQRTEQGDSAMYLCASRSWTSGSETQYFGPGTRLLVL.